The 16 T cell receptor beta chains given below trace back to one sample, sequenced in a study of OX40 agonist ivuxolimab in advanced cancers. Clones were sequenced by immunoSEQ multiplex PCR, and TCRdb holds only the in-frame ones, with some missing. The sample includes fewer than 90,000 clones, roughly 86% of them seen just once. The starting material was CD4+ or CD8+ T cells sorted from blood, obtained in a trial of the OX40 agonist ivuxolimab. These receptors were obtained from an adult with an advanced solid tumor such as melanoma, head and neck, liver or kidney cancer.

The chain couples TRBV6-6 to TRBJ1-1; weak D call: TRBD1 (5 bases). The CDR3 extends over 14 amino acids. Trimming left V 2 bases short and J 1 base short, with 8 bases between. Germline-derived CDR1 and CDR2 are MNHNY and SVGAGI (reference sequence). CDR3 nucleotide sequence: TGTGCCAGCAGTTACCCAGGACAGAACACTGAAGCTTTCTTT. Protein: CASSYPGQNTEAFF.

This chain connects TRBV9 to TRBJ2-3; D possibly corresponds to TRBD2 (6 bases). The CDR3 totals 12 residues. The germline V and J ends were trimmed by 0 bases and 10 bases, with 9 bases remaining between them. Germline V gene lookup returns CDR1 SGDLS and CDR2 YYNGEE. The CDR3 protein is CASSVESGAQYF. In nucleotides, the CDR3 is TGTGCCAGCAGCGTAGAATCGGGAGCGCAGTATTTT. Looking up the rest from reference TRBV9 and TRBJ2-3 gives the full variable domain: DSGVTQTPKHLITATGQRVTLRCSPRSGDLSVYWYQQSLDQGLQFLIQYYNGEERAKGNILERFSAQQFPDLHSELNLSSLELGDSALYFCASSVESGAQYFGPGTRLTVL.

This rearrangement joins TRBV7-3 to TRBJ2-1; D gene ambiguous. Deletions cut 7 bases from V and 4 bases from J, with 5 bases between. The germline gives CDR1 SGHTA, CDR2 FQGTGA. The CDR3 has 11 amino acids. For the CDR3, the DNA is TGTGCCAGCACCTCATACAATGAGCAGTTCTTC. Amino acids: CASTSYNEQFF.

This sequence joins TRBV25-1 and TRBJ2-1, with a possible D match to TRBD2 (6 bases). Germline V gene lookup returns CDR1 MGHDK and CDR2 SYGVNS. CDR3 length: 13 residues. Between the trimmed V and J ends, which lost 1 base and 9 bases, there was a span of 10 bases. The CDR3 DNA is TGTGCCAGCAGTGAATGGGGGGTCGCTGAGCAGTTCTTC. Amino acids: CASSEWGVAEQFF.

Remarks on this clone: The same CDR3 can be traced to other DNA sequences in this sample. The chain employs TRBV29-1 and TRBJ2-5; a possible D gene is TRBD2 (7 bases). Trimming cost V 8 bases and J 4 bases, with 23 bases left between them. CDR1 and CDR2 (germline): SQVTM, ANQGSEA. CDR3 length equals 15 residues. DNA for the CDR3: TGCAGCCTATTTAGGGGGGCGGGGGAAGGAGAGACCCAGTACTTC. It specifies CSLFRGAGEGETQYF.

The chain is built from TRBV28 and TRBJ2-7, with TRBD1 matching 9 bases. Per the germline V gene, CDR1 is MDHEN and CDR2 is SYDVKM. The J segment lost 6 bases and the V segment lost 3 bases, leaving 9 bases of the junction unmatched. This CDR3 spans 15 amino acids. CDR3 coding DNA: TGTGCCAGCAGTTTTCTAAAAGGACAGGGGATCGAGCAGTACTTC. This sequence encodes CASSFLKGQGIEQYF. The full variable domain, its missing parts supplied by reference TRBV28 and TRBJ2-7, is DVKVTQSSRYLVKRTGEKVFLECVQDMDHENMFWYRQDPGLGLRLIYFSYDVKMKEKGDIPEGYSVSREKKERFSLILESASTNQTSMYLCASSFLKGQGIEQYFGPGTRLTVT.

CDR3 in DNA: TGTGCCAGCTCACCCGAGGGATACGAGCAGTACTTC. This encodes CASSPEGYEQYF. J is TRBJ2-7 and V is TRBV18; D might be TRBD2 (5 bases). This CDR3 is 12 amino acids long. Trimming cost V 3 bases and J 4 bases, with 7 bases left between them. Germline CDR1 and CDR2: KGHSH and LQKENI.

The chain links TRBV30 to TRBJ2-1; D not certain. Germline-derived CDR1 and CDR2 are GTSNPN and SVGIG (reference sequence). The CDR3 contains 11 residues. Trimming cost V 0 bases and J 10 bases, with 7 bases left between them. The chain's CDR3 is CAWSVRREQFF. The DNA of the CDR3 is TGTGCCTGGAGTGTACGCCGAGAGCAGTTCTTC.

This chain links TRBV5-1 with TRBJ2-1; tentatively, D is TRBD2 (5 bases). V gave up 2 bases and J gave up 0 bases, with 6 bases separating them. There are 14 residues in the CDR3. Per germline, CDR1 SGHRS and CDR2 YFSETQ. The CDR3 nucleotides are TGCGCCAGCAGCTTACTAGTCTCCTACAATGAGCAGTTCTTC. Protein sequence: CASSLLVSYNEQFF. The full variable domain, its missing parts supplied by reference TRBV5-1 and TRBJ2-1, is KAGVTQTPRYLIKTRGQQVTLSCSPISGHRSVSWYQQTPGQGLQFLFEYFSETQRNKGNFPGRFSGRQFSNSRSEMNVSTLELGDSALYLCASSLLVSYNEQFFGPGTRLTVL.

The CDR3 nucleotides read TGTGCCAGCAGTGACCGTAGAAACACTGAAGCTTTCTTT. It encodes CASSDRRNTEAFF. The chain employs TRBV6-1 and TRBJ1-1; D is undetermined. Germline V gene lookup returns CDR1 MNHNS and CDR2 SASEGT. The CDR3 is made up of 13 amino acids. V was pared by 3 bases and J by 2 bases, with 7 bases between.

The CDR3 sequence is CASTGGMAEQYF. CDR3 coding DNA: TGTGCCAGCACAGGGGGTATGGCCGAGCAGTACTTC. V gene TRBV2 combines with J gene TRBJ2-7; 7 bases fit TRBD1. With V trimmed by 7 bases and J by 6 bases, 6 bases remained unmatched. CDR3 length: 12 amino acids. Germline V gives CDR1 SNHLY, CDR2 FYNNEI.

J is TRBJ2-1 and V is TRBV28, with D hard to call. Germline V gives CDR1 MDHEN, CDR2 SYDVKM. The length of the CDR3 is 13 residues. Trimming took off 2 bases at V and 6 bases at J, with 8 bases between the two ends. The DNA for the CDR3 is TGTGCCAGCAGTTTAATGGACGGCAATGAGCAGTTCTTC. As protein: CASSLMDGNEQFF.

The sample holds one count of this clone. The chain joins TRBV1 to TRBJ1-3; the table assigns TRBD1, which was not confirmed against the DNA. TRBV1 is reported as a pseudogene. The CDR3 totals 14 residues. CDR3 nucleotide sequence: TGCACCAGCAGCCACCTCGGACAGGGAAACACCATATATTTT. It specifies CTSSHLGQGNTIYF.

The genes are TRBV5-1 and TRBJ2-2; D gene ambiguous. CDR1 is SGHRS, CDR2 YFSETQ, per germline. V dropped 4 bases and J dropped 0 bases, with 7 bases sitting between them. The CDR3 is 14 residues long. The CDR3 reads CASSLDSNTGELFF. CDR3 DNA: TGCGCCAGCAGCCTCGATTCGAACACCGGGGAGCTGTTTTTT.

V gene TRBV30 combines with J gene TRBJ2-1; TRBD2 matches 7 bases. The CDR3 length is 13 residues. The J segment lost 7 bases and the V segment lost 5 bases, leaving 8 bases of the junction unmatched. Germline CDR1 is GTSNPN and CDR2 is SVGIG (reference sequence). DNA for the CDR3: TGTGCCTGGGATAGCGGAGCGGGGAATGAGCAGTTCTTC. Translated, it gives CAWDSGAGNEQFF.

The rearrangement joins TRBV7-2 to TRBJ2-1; D not certain. Germline V gene data show CDR1 as SGHTA and CDR2 as FQGNSA. The CDR3 runs to 11 residues. Deletions cut 3 bases from V and 8 bases from J, with 5 bases between. CDR3 in DNA: TGTGCCAGCAGCTTCCAATATGAGCAGTTCTTC. The encoded protein is CASSFQYEQFF.